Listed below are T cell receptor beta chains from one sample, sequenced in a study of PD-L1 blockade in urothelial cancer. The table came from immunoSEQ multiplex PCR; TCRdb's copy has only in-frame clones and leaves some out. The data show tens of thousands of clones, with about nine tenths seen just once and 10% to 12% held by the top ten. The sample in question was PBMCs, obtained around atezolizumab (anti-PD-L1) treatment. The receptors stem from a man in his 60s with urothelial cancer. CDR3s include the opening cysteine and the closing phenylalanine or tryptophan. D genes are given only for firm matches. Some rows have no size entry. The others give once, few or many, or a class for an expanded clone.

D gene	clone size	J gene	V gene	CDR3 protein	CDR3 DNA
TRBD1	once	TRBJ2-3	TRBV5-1	CASSSGGLTDTQYF	TGCGCCAGCAGCTCAGGGGGCCTCACAGATACGCAGTATTTT
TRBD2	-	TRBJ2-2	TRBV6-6	CASSYLLAGNTGELFF	TGTGCCAGCAGTTACCTCCTAGCGGGCAACACCGGGGAGCTGTTTTTT
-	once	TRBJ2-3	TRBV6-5	CASRAAGDTQYF	TGTGCCAGCAGGGCCGCCGGGGATACGCAGTATTTT
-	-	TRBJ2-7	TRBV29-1	CSVVSYEQYF	TGCAGCGTTGTGAGCTACGAGCAGTACTTC
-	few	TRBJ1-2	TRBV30	CAWSKDSYGYTF	TGTGCCTGGAGCAAGGACAGCTATGGCTACACCTTC
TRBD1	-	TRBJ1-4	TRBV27	CASSLLGTGNEKLFF	TGTGCCAGCAGTTTATTGGGGACAGGGAATGAAAAACTGTTTTTT
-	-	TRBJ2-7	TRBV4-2	CASSRTDRLSATEQYF	TGTGCCAGCAGCCGGACAGACAGACTTAGTGCTACGGAGCAGTACTTC
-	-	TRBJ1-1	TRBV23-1	CASAYGQANTEAFF	TGCGCCAGCGCCTACGGCCAGGCGAACACTGAAGCTTTCTTT
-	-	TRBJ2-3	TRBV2	CASSARDRGDTQYF	TGTGCCAGCAGTGCCAGGGATCGAGGAGATACGCAGTATTTT
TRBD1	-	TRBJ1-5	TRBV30	CAWSAGGSRNQPQHF	TGTGCCTGGAGTGCAGGGGGATCCCGCAATCAGCCCCAGCATTTT
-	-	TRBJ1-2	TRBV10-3	CAISILGTLGYTF	TGTGCCATCAGTATACTCGGGACTCTTGGCTACACCTTC
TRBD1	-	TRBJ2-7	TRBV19	CASSTDRSGEQYF	TGTGCCAGTAGTACGGACAGGTCCGGCGAGCAGTACTTC
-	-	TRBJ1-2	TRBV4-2	CASSQSEGINYGYTF	TGTGCCAGCAGCCAATCGGAGGGAATAAACTATGGCTACACCTTC
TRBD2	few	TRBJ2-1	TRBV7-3	CASSSLAGGPNEQFF	TGTGCCAGCAGCTCACTAGCGGGAGGGCCGAATGAGCAGTTCTTC
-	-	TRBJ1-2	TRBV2	CASKTGTFYGYTF	TGTGCCAGCAAGACAGGTACATTTTATGGCTACACCTTC
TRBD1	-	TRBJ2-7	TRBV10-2	CASSNRGKSSYEQYF	TGCGCCAGCAGTAACAGGGGCAAGAGCTCCTACGAGCAGTACTTC
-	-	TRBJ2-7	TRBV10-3	CAISEGGVLFYEQYF	TGTGCCATCAGTGAGGGAGGGGTCCTATTCTACGAGCAGTACTTC
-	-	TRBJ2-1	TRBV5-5	CASSLLGAIAYNEQFF	TGTGCCAGCAGCTTGTTGGGGGCTATCGCCTACAATGAGCAGTTCTTC
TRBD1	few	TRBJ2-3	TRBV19	CASKAGTGTDTQYF	TGTGCCAGTAAAGCCGGGACAGGGACAGATACGCAGTATTTT
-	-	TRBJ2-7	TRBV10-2	CASSAAGYHEQYF	TGCGCCAGCAGTGCGGCGGGATACCACGAGCAGTACTTC